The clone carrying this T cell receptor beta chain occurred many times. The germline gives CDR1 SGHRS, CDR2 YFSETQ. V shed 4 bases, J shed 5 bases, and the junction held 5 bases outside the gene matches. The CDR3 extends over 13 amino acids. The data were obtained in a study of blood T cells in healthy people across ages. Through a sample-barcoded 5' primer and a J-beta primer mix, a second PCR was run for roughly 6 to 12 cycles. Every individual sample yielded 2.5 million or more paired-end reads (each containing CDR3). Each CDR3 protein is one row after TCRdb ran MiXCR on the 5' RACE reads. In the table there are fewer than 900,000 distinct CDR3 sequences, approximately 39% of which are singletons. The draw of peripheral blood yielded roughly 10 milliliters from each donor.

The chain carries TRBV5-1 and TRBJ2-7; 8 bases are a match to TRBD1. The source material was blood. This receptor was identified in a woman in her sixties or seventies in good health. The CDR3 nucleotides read TGCGCCAGCAGCCTTCAGGGGGCGGACGAGCAGTACTTC. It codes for CASSLQGADEQYF.